The 9 T cell receptor beta chains reported below all come from one sample, sequenced in a study of blood T cell repertoires in COVID-19. Clones were sequenced by immunoSEQ multiplex PCR, and TCRdb holds only the in-frame ones, with some missing. The repertoire includes some 150,000 clones, 60% to 85% of them detected once, and approximately 4.5% sits in the top ten. The sequenced sample was peripheral blood. These receptors were obtained from a woman of 80 years or more with active or convalescent COVID-19.

V and J are TRBV6-2 or TRBV6-3 and TRBJ2-1; D uncertain. Per the germline V gene, CDR1 is MNHEY and CDR2 is SVGEGT. The CDR3 extends over 17 amino acids. Trimming removed 5 bases from V and 2 bases from J, with 19 bases in between. CDR3 loop: CASSKPSRAFPYNEQFF. CDR3 in DNA: TGTGCCAGCAGTAAGCCCTCCCGTGCGTTCCCCTACAATGAGCAGTTCTTC.

This clone was counted only a few times. The chain is built from TRBV10-1 and TRBJ1-3; 7 bases are shared with TRBD1. CDR3 size: 13 residues. Germline values: CDR1 WNHNN, CDR2 SYGVQD (reference sequence). V shed 11 bases and J 4 bases; nucleotides not matched to a gene: 8. DNA of the CDR3: TGCGCCGCTCCTGTGGGACAGGGAAACACCATATATTTT. Residues: CAAPVGQGNTIYF.

The chain carries TRBV7-8 and TRBJ2-7; D gene ambiguous. Per germline, CDR1 SGHVS and CDR2 FQNEAQ. This CDR3 is built from 14 residues. V lost 0 bases, J lost 12 bases, and 18 bases lay in between. CDR3: CASSLAPGRSTPYF. CDR3 nucleotides: TGTGCCAGCAGCTTAGCCCCAGGCCGATCAACCCCGTACTTC.

The table lists this clone with a few counts. This sequence joins TRBV6-6 and TRBJ2-7; 8 bases line up with TRBD2. The V gene's germline CDR1 is MNHNY and CDR2 SVGAGI (reference sequence). V shed 6 bases and J 5 bases; nucleotides not matched to a gene: 3. CDR3 length: 12 residues. In nucleotides, the CDR3 is TGTGCCAGCAGCCGGGGGGGCGACGAGCAGTACTTC. Translated, it gives CASSRGGDEQYF.

This clone was recorded only once. V gene TRBV11-2 combines with J gene TRBJ1-2, with TRBD1 matching over 7 bases. The CDR3 runs to 14 residues. From germline, CDR1 is SGHAT and CDR2 FQNNGV. The V segment lost 3 bases and the J segment 2 bases; nucleotides outside the gene matches: 3. CDR3 sequence reads: CASSFGQANYGYTF. CDR3 nucleotide sequence: TGTGCCAGCAGCTTTGGACAGGCGAACTATGGCTACACCTTC.

The rearrangement uses TRBV10-3 and TRBJ1-1; D uncertain. Germline V CDR1 and CDR2: ENHRY, SYGVKD. The CDR3 has 13 residues. The V gene lost 3 bases and the J gene lost 1 base, with 6 bases spanning the gap. CDR3 region: CAISDTQNTEAFF. The CDR3 DNA follows: TGTGCCATCAGTGATACACAGAACACTGAAGCTTTCTTT.

This clone has at least ten counts. The V and J genes are TRBV28 and TRBJ2-7; D perhaps matches TRBD1 (6 bases). Germline CDR1 reads MDHEN; CDR2 reads SYDVKM. This CDR3 has 15 amino acids. Trimming cost V 5 bases and J 2 bases, with 16 bases left between them. This chain's CDR3 is CASSPTLGQTYEQYF. The DNA of the CDR3 is TGTGCCAGCAGTCCAACACTAGGACAGACCTACGAGCAGTACTTC.

The chain combines TRBV18 with TRBJ1-3; no reliable D call. Trimming shortened V by 6 bases and J by 4 bases, and 16 bases separated the two germline ends. The CDR3 has 15 residues. Germline loops: CDR1 KGHSH, CDR2 LQKENI. The CDR3 DNA reads as TGTGCCAGCTCTTTGTCGGGTTCGAAGGGAAACACCATATATTTT. Translated, it gives CASSLSGSKGNTIYF.

The rearrangement joins TRBV18 to TRBJ2-1, with 9 nucleotides matching TRBD1. The CDR3 extends over 15 amino acids. Trimming cost V 8 bases and J 6 bases; bases outside gene matches: 11. The germline CDR1 and CDR2 sequences are KGHSH and LQKENI. CDR3 region: CASTKLQGAINEQFF. In DNA form, the CDR3 reads TGTGCCAGCACCAAGCTACAGGGGGCTATCAATGAGCAGTTCTTC.